This T cell receptor beta chain was documented in a study of T cells in Graves' hyperthyroidism and ophthalmopathy. Points from the study as a whole: Most expanded thyroid clonotypes above 0.001 recurred in blood.

It was RNA transcripts that yielded the amplified TCR beta CDR3 regions. HTBI primers were the set used in a first-round RT-PCR of the TCR CDR3. TCRdb fed the multiplex PCR reads into MiXCR, producing one record per CDR3 protein. This table has about 280,000 distinct CDR3 sequences, around 25% appearing once. The J segment lost 1 base and the V segment lost 0 bases, leaving 2 bases of the junction unmatched. The CDR3 consists of 15 residues. Germline V gene data show CDR1 as MGHRA and CDR2 as YSYEKL. This clonotype was detected many times. Its antigen remains unidentified. Lactation, pregnancy, other autoimmune disease or uncontrolled infection led to exclusion of patients.

The sequence came from a man aged 40-55 years with Graves' hyperthyroidism that later progressed to Graves' ophthalmopathy. The chain carries TRBV4-1 and TRBJ2-5; 7 positions match TRBD1. Sequencing was done on a sample of blood. CDR3 DNA: TGCGCCAGCAGCCAAGAAGAGGGGGCCCAAGAGACCCAGTACTTC. Its translation: CASSQEEGAQETQYF.